Each of the 18 T cell receptor beta chains below was sequenced from the same sample in a study of blood T cell repertoires in COVID-19. TCRdb's copy holds only in-frame clones and misses some; the assay was immunoSEQ multiplex PCR. The sample has some 97,000 clones, about 80% seen once. Input material: peripheral blood. These receptors all come from a man in his 70s with active or convalescent COVID-19.

The sample holds many counts of this clone. DNA of the CDR3: TGTGCCTTTACTAAGCTCCCTGGCCTAGAGACCCAGTACTTC. Translating gives CAFTKLPGLETQYF. The gene calls are TRBV11-3 and TRBJ2-5, with D unclear. Germline assignment: CDR1 SGHNT and CDR2 YENEEA. Deletions cut 11 bases from V and 4 bases from J, with 20 bases between. The CDR3 is made up of 14 amino acids.

This clone was seen only a few times. The chain recombines TRBV6-5 with TRBJ2-7; 8 bases are a match to TRBD2. The trim removed 9 bases at V and 6 bases at J, leaving 10 bases unmatched. This CDR3 is 13 amino acids long. Germline loops: CDR1 MNHEY, CDR2 SVGAGI. CDR3 coding DNA: TGTGCCAGTCCGGGACTAGGATTTTCCGAGCAGTACTTC. It codes for CASPGLGFSEQYF.

This chain connects TRBV18 to TRBJ1-2; D possibly corresponds to TRBD1 (5 bases). Germline V gene lookup returns CDR1 KGHSH and CDR2 LQKENI. The CDR3 runs to 14 residues. Trimming took 0 bases from V and 2 from J, leaving 7 bases between them. This CDR3 reads CASSPPGGNYGYTF. Written as DNA, the CDR3 is TGTGCCAGCTCACCACCGGGGGGGAACTATGGCTACACCTTC.

This sequence joins TRBV9 and TRBJ1-1, with no clear D. Germline CDR1 reads SGDLS; CDR2 reads YYNGEE. There are 13 residues in the CDR3. Trimming stripped 3 bases from V and 2 bases from J, with 8 bases between. The CDR3 here is CASSAGENTEAFF. CDR3 nucleotides: TGTGCCAGCAGCGCCGGGGAAAACACTGAAGCTTTCTTT.

This clone was seen a few times. The rearrangement joins TRBV7-8 to TRBJ1-1, with D perhaps TRBD1 (5 bases). Germline-derived CDR1 and CDR2 are SGHVS and FQNEAQ. The CDR3 runs to 15 residues. Trimming removed 4 bases from V and 4 bases from J, with 16 bases in between. In DNA form, the CDR3 reads TGTGCCAGCAGCTCCCCGGGGGGGGTCGGCACTGAAGCTTTCTTT. Protein: CASSSPGGVGTEAFF.

The chain has TRBV4-1 and TRBJ2-2; a possible D gene is TRBD2 (5 bases). The germline CDR1 and CDR2 sequences are MGHRA and YSYEKL. V was cut by 0 bases and J by 6 bases, with 14 bases left in between. This CDR3 is built from 16 residues. CDR3 amino acids: CASSQEIWTLAGELFF. As DNA, the CDR3 is TGCGCCAGCAGCCAAGAAATCTGGACTCTGGCCGGGGAGCTGTTTTTT.

This chain connects TRBV7-6 to TRBJ2-3; TRBD2 might be the D (5 bases). Trimming took 2 bases from V and 2 from J, leaving 14 bases between them. Germline CDR1 reads SGHVS; CDR2 reads FNYEAQ. This CDR3 comprises 16 residues. The CDR3 loop reads CASSLTRELYTDTQYF. The CDR3 DNA sequence: TGTGCCAGCAGCTTAACGAGGGAACTCTACACAGATACGCAGTATTTT. The full variable domain, its missing parts supplied by reference TRBV7-6 and TRBJ2-3, is GAGVSQSPRYKVTKRGQDVALRCDPISGHVSLYWYRQALGQGPEFLTYFNYEAQQDKSGLPNDRFSAERPEGSISTLTIQRTEQRDSAMYRCASSLTRELYTDTQYFGPGTRLTVL.

The chain combines TRBV6-2 or TRBV6-3 with TRBJ2-7; possible D gene TRBD2, 5 bases. Trimming stripped 3 bases from V and 5 bases from J, with 8 bases between. The germline V gene encodes CDR1 MNHEY and CDR2 SVGEGT. The CDR3 loop spans 12 amino acids. Here the CDR3 reads CASSYRRDEQYF. CDR3 coding DNA: TGTGCCAGCAGTTATCGGCGGGACGAGCAGTACTTC.

The chain is built from TRBV9 and TRBJ2-7; TRBD1 matches 8 bases. Germline CDR1 SGDLS, CDR2 YYNGEE. V lost 8 bases to trimming and J lost 8 bases; unmatched junction nucleotides: 9. The CDR3 is 12 amino acids. CDR3 bases: TGTGCCAGTGGACAGGGCGGCCTGAAGCAGTACTTC. Residues: CASGQGGLKQYF.

The chain links TRBV18 to TRBJ2-5, with TRBD2 matching 7 bases. The CDR3 is made up of 12 amino acids. CDR1 and CDR2 (germline): KGHSH, LQKENI. V trimming: 3 bases; J trimming: 5 bases; junction bases outside the gene matches: 0. The CDR3 reads CASSPGGETQYF. CDR3 DNA sequence: TGTGCCAGCTCACCGGGAGGGGAGACCCAGTACTTC.

The rearrangement joins TRBV7-9 to TRBJ2-6; TRBD1 might be the D (7 bases). Germline values: CDR1 SEHNR, CDR2 FQNEAQ (reference sequence). CDR3 length equals 17 residues. The ends were cut back, 4 bases at V and 2 bases at J, with 15 bases in the middle. The CDR3 loop is CASSSAGGFPGANVLTF. CDR3 DNA sequence: TGTGCCAGCAGCTCGGCAGGGGGGTTTCCTGGGGCCAACGTCCTGACTTTC.

This clone was counted a single time. CDR3 loop: CASSVVGTGSYEQYF. The CDR3 DNA follows: TGTGCCAGCAGTGTAGTAGGGACAGGATCCTACGAGCAGTACTTC. The V call is TRBV25-1, the J call TRBJ2-7; TRBD1 matches at 8 bases. Germline CDR1 and CDR2: MGHDK and SYGVNS. V lost 4 bases and J lost 1; bases outside the gene matches: 6. This CDR3 is 15 amino acids long.

The chain uses TRBV5-6 and TRBJ1-2; D is unclear. The CDR3 runs to 13 residues. The germline V gene has CDR1 SGHDT and CDR2 YYEEEE. Between the trimmed V and J ends, which lost 0 bases and 6 bases, there was a span of 9 bases. The DNA for the CDR3 is TGTGCCAGCAGCTTGGTCACTCAAGATGGCTACACCTTC. Residues: CASSLVTQDGYTF.

The rearrangement joins TRBV7-3 to TRBJ2-1; 10 bases agree with TRBD2. The CDR3 runs to 14 residues. The V and J ends lost 5 bases and 7 bases, in that order; junction bases with no gene match: 5. Germline V gene lookup returns CDR1 SGHTA and CDR2 FQGTGA. CDR3 nucleotide sequence: TGTGCCAGCAGCCAAGCGGGAGGGATTAATGAGCAGTTCTTC. Residues: CASSQAGGINEQFF.

The chain uses TRBV4-3 and TRBJ2-1; 11 positions agree with TRBD2. Per the germline V gene, CDR1 is LGHNA and CDR2 is YSLEER. The ends lost 4 bases at V and 2 bases at J; junction bases unmatched: 4. The CDR3 covers 16 residues. The CDR3 loop is CASSPGLAGPYNEQFF. The CDR3, as DNA: TGCGCCAGCAGCCCAGGACTAGCGGGTCCCTACAATGAGCAGTTCTTC.

Only a few counts were recorded for this clone. CDR3 nucleotide sequence: TGTGCCAGACAGGACAGGGGAAGCTCTGGAAACACCATATATTTT. Its translation is CARQDRGSSGNTIYF. This sequence joins TRBV19 and TRBJ1-3; 9 bases map to TRBD1. Germline lookup yields CDR1 LNHDA and CDR2 SQIVND (reference sequence). Trimming at V came to 9 bases and at J to 0 bases, leaving 6 bases not matched to a gene. This CDR3 contains 15 residues.

The chain combines TRBV30 with TRBJ1-3; no definite D call. The V and J ends lost 0 bases and 0 bases respectively, with 12 bases between them. Germline CDR1 reads GTSNPN; CDR2 reads SVGIG (reference sequence). CDR3 length: 16 residues. The CDR3 DNA follows: TGTGCCTGGAGTGTACCCGGCAGGTACTCTGGAAACACCATATATTTT. This encodes CAWSVPGRYSGNTIYF.

This clone was seen a handful of times. The chain carries TRBV7-3 and TRBJ2-7; 8 nucleotides match TRBD1. J was trimmed by 5 bases and V by 1 base; bases with no gene match: 4. Germline CDR1 is SGHTA and CDR2 is FQGTGA. CDR3 length equals 14 residues. The CDR3 region has the DNA TGTGCCAGCAGCTTAATAGGACAGGGTGACGAGCAGTACTTC. Translation: CASSLIGQGDEQYF.